This TCR beta chain was recorded in a study of control samples from healthy donors and cancer patients. CDR1 is SGHRS, CDR2 YFSETQ, per germline. V gave up 0 bases and J gave up 5 bases; unmatched junction bases: 3. This CDR3 has 14 residues. Sequenced by immunoSEQ multiplex PCR; TCRdb stores in-frame clones only, minus some. The profile shows roughly 180,000 clones, more than 85% of them singletons. The chain has TRBV5-1 and TRBJ2-7; 9 positions agree with TRBD1. Specimen: blood. The sequence was obtained from a woman in her 40s in good health. CDR3 in DNA: TGCGCCAGCAGCTTGGGACAGGGGGTCAACGAGCAGTACTTC. This encodes CASSLGQGVNEQYF.